Listed here are 27 T cell receptor beta chains from one sample, sequenced in a study of Graves' ophthalmopathy and Graves' hyperthyroidism. TCR beta CDR3 regions were amplified from RNA transcripts. After a first-round RT-PCR with HTBI primers, a second-round multiplex PCR was run. Using its own MiXCR run on the multiplex PCR reads, TCRdb lists one record per CDR3 protein. The table shows about 590,000 distinct CDR3 sequences, with 35% to 45% occurring only once. Sequenced input: peripheral blood or thyroid tissue (not recorded which). The receptors derive from an adult man with Graves' hyperthyroidism.

This clonotype was recorded only once. Given a much more abundant clone one base away, this may be a read error. This chain uses TRBV7-2 with TRBJ2-2; D unresolved. The CDR3 totals 17 residues. The V and J ends lost 7 bases and 3 bases respectively, with 21 bases between them. Germline V gene data show CDR1 as SGHTA and CDR2 as FQGNSA. The CDR3, as DNA: TGTGCCAGCACCCTTACCCCCCAGGACGGATACACCGGGGAGCTGTTTTTT. Its protein is CASTLTPQDGYTGELFF.

The V gene is TRBV2, the J gene TRBJ1-5; D is unclear. Per the germline V gene, CDR1 is SNHLY and CDR2 is FYNNEI. V was clipped by 8 bases and J by 2 bases, with 16 bases between them. This CDR3 spans 15 amino acids. CDR3 loop: CASLEGSWGNQPQHF. The DNA for the CDR3 is TGTGCCAGCTTGGAGGGATCGTGGGGCAATCAGCCCCAGCATTTT.

This clonotype showed up many times. This chain connects TRBV20-1 to TRBJ2-2; 9 positions agree with TRBD2. The ends lost 1 base at V and 9 bases at J; junction bases unmatched: 6. There are 14 residues in the CDR3. Germline V gene lookup returns CDR1 DFQATT and CDR2 SNEGSKA (reference sequence). DNA for the CDR3: TGCAGTGCTAGAGGAGGTCCTAGCGGGAGGGAGCTGTTTTTT. Amino acids: CSARGGPSGRELFF.

The J gene is TRBJ1-1, the V gene TRBV5-1, with a tentative D call TRBD1 (6 bases). The CDR3 spans 14 residues. CDR1 and CDR2 (germline): SGHRS, YFSETQ. The V gene lost 0 bases and the J gene lost 5 bases, with 11 bases spanning the gap. The CDR3 DNA reads as TGCGCCAGCAGCTTGGACAGGGAGGGTACTGAAGCTTTCTTT. This encodes CASSLDREGTEAFF. The entire variable domain, with the rest obtained from reference TRBV5-1 and TRBJ1-1, is as follows: KAGVTQTPRYLIKTRGQQVTLSCSPISGHRSVSWYQQTPGQGLQFLFEYFSETQRNKGNFPGRFSGRQFSNSRSEMNVSTLELGDSALYLCASSLDREGTEAFFGQGTRLTVV.

This clonotype showed up many times. This chain uses TRBV29-1 with TRBJ1-1; the D is unclear. The CDR3 contains 13 residues. CDR1 is SQVTM and CDR2 is ANQGSEA in the germline V gene. The V and J ends lost 7 bases and 0 bases respectively, with 12 bases between them. CDR3 loop: CSAGRTMNTEAFF. CDR3 DNA: TGCAGCGCCGGACGGACCATGAACACTGAAGCTTTCTTT.

The CDR3 DNA reads as TGTGCCAGCAGTCAGACTAGCAACACCGGGGAGCTGTTTTTT. It translates to CASSQTSNTGELFF. The chain has TRBV4-2 and TRBJ2-2, with 7 nucleotides matching TRBD2. Trimming at V came to 6 bases and at J to 2 bases, leaving 3 bases not matched to a gene. Germline V CDR1 and CDR2: LGHNA, YNFKEQ. The CDR3 totals 14 residues.

This clonotype has ten or more counts. This chain links TRBV29-1 with TRBJ1-1, with TRBD1 matching 12 bases. Germline lookup yields CDR1 SQVTM and CDR2 ANQGSEA. The CDR3 contains 13 residues. V dropped 7 bases and J dropped 4; count of bases not matched to a gene: 4. CDR3 loop: CSAGTGGVTEAFF. Here the CDR3 DNA reads TGCAGCGCTGGGACAGGGGGCGTCACTGAAGCTTTCTTT. Filled out from reference TRBV29-1 and TRBJ1-1, the complete variable domain reads SAVISQKPSRDICQRGTSLTIQCQVDSQVTMMFWYRQQPGQSLTLIATANQGSEATYESGFVIDKFPISRPNLTFSTLTVSNMSPEDSSIYLCSAGTGGVTEAFFGQGTRLTVV.

The V gene is TRBV2, the J gene TRBJ2-7, with 9 bases matching TRBD1. Trimming cost V 8 bases and J 5 bases; bases outside gene matches: 16. Germline V gives CDR1 SNHLY, CDR2 FYNNEI. The CDR3 length is 16 residues. The CDR3 DNA follows: TGTGCCAGCTCACCCCGACCGGGGACAGGGCTCGACGAGCAGTACTTC. This sequence encodes CASSPRPGTGLDEQYF.

Comment on this clonotype: This may come from a read error, since a much larger clone is one base off. The chain combines TRBV19 with TRBJ1-2; perhaps TRBD1 as D (5 bases). V was pared by 5 bases and J by 4 bases, with 17 bases between. The CDR3 extends over 15 amino acids. The V gene's germline CDR1 is LNHDA and CDR2 SQIVND (reference sequence). The CDR3 bases are TGTGCCAGTAGTGTCCGGGACGGAGAAGCCTATGGCTACACCTTC. This codes for CASSVRDGEAYGYTF. The full variable domain, with the rest looked up from reference TRBV19 and TRBJ1-2, is DGGITQSPKYLFRKEGQNVTLSCEQNLNHDAMYWYRQDPGQGLRLIYYSQIVNDFQKGDIAEGYSVSREKKESFPLTVTSAQKNPTAFYLCASSVRDGEAYGYTFGSGTRLTVV.

This clonotype was found many times. The genes are TRBV19 and TRBJ1-1, with no clear D. This CDR3 spans 15 amino acids. Between the trimmed V and J ends, which lost 7 bases and 0 bases, there was a span of 15 bases. CDR1 and CDR2 from the germline V gene are LNHDA and SQIVND (reference sequence). Here the CDR3 DNA reads TGTGCCAGTACTGAAGGGATGGGTATGAACACTGAAGCTTTCTTT. It is translated as CASTEGMGMNTEAFF.

This clonotype came up many times. This sequence joins TRBV6-6 and TRBJ1-5, with a tentative D call TRBD1 (5 bases). Germline values: CDR1 MNHNY, CDR2 SVGAGI (reference sequence). This CDR3 spans 15 amino acids. Deletions cut 5 bases from V and 5 bases from J, with 16 bases between. The CDR3 protein is CASSPRQGRHQPQHF. The CDR3 DNA reads TGTGCCAGCAGTCCCCGTCAGGGCAGGCATCAGCCCCAGCATTTT.

The rearrangement links TRBV6-5 to TRBJ1-5; 7 bases line up with TRBD1. With 2 bases clipped from V and 1 base from J, the junction kept 2 bases outside the gene matches. The CDR3 runs to 15 residues. Germline lookup yields CDR1 MNHEY and CDR2 SVGAGI. CDR3 nucleotide sequence: TGTGCCAGCAGTTACAAGGGGGCGAGCAATCAGCCCCAGCATTTT. It specifies CASSYKGASNQPQHF.

This clonotype was recorded at least ten times. The chain couples TRBV6-5 to TRBJ1-1; D unresolved. CDR3 size: 12 residues. Trimming stripped 8 bases from V and 4 bases from J, with 11 bases between. Per germline, CDR1 MNHEY and CDR2 SVGAGI. The chain's CDR3 is CASPYFTTEAFF. CDR3 DNA sequence: TGTGCCAGCCCCTACTTTACCACTGAAGCTTTCTTT.

This clonotype has a handful of counts. V gene TRBV19 combines with J gene TRBJ1-5; D is undetermined. This CDR3 region has 13 residues. Looked up from germline, CDR1 is LNHDA and CDR2 is SQIVND (reference sequence). V dropped 4 bases and J dropped 5 bases, with 9 bases sitting between them. Here the CDR3 reads CASSTELDQPQHF. In DNA, the CDR3 is TGTGCCAGTAGTACAGAATTAGATCAGCCCCAGCATTTT. The entire variable domain, with the rest obtained from reference TRBV19 and TRBJ1-5, is as follows: DGGITQSPKYLFRKEGQNVTLSCEQNLNHDAMYWYRQDPGQGLRLIYYSQIVNDFQKGDIAEGYSVSREKKESFPLTVTSAQKNPTAFYLCASSTELDQPQHFGDGTRLSIL.

In nucleotides, the CDR3 is TGTGCCATCAGTGCCCACGACAGGGGGGATGGCTACACCTTC. This sequence encodes CAISAHDRGDGYTF. The chain couples TRBV10-3 to TRBJ1-2; 9 positions match TRBD1. This CDR3 contains 14 residues. Per germline, CDR1 ENHRY and CDR2 SYGVKD. V was clipped by 4 bases and J by 6 bases; unmatched bases: 6.

DNA of the CDR3: TGCAGCGTCTATACCGGGGTGCGGGAGCAGTTCTTC. This codes for CSVYTGVREQFF. This sequence joins TRBV29-1 and TRBJ2-1, with D perhaps TRBD2 (5 bases). From germline, CDR1 is SQVTM and CDR2 ANQGSEA. V lost 6 bases, J lost 10 bases, and 16 bases lay in between. The CDR3 is 12 amino acids.

This clonotype was picked up many times. The chain is built from TRBV9 and TRBJ2-7; D is unclear. The V gene lost 0 bases and the J gene lost 2 bases, with 9 bases spanning the gap. This CDR3 is built from 14 residues. CDR1 and CDR2 (germline): SGDLS, YYNGEE. DNA of the CDR3: TGTGCCAGCAGCGTAGGCGCCCAAGCCTACGAGCAGTACTTC. Translating it yields CASSVGAQAYEQYF.

This clonotype turned up a few times. The chain links TRBV6-5 to TRBJ1-2, with D tentatively TRBD1 (5 bases). The ends were cut back, 5 bases at V and 0 bases at J, with 16 bases in the middle. Germline CDR1 is MNHEY and CDR2 is SVGAGI. The CDR3 sequence is 16 residues long. The CDR3 DNA sequence: TGTGCCAGCAGTCCACCGGACCGGGGGACTAACTATGGCTACACCTTC. This encodes CASSPPDRGTNYGYTF.

V and J are TRBV10-3 and TRBJ1-2; 10 nucleotides line up with TRBD1. V gave up 0 bases and J gave up 5 bases; unmatched junction bases: 15. The length of the CDR3 is 19 residues. Per germline, CDR1 ENHRY and CDR2 SYGVKD. The CDR3 sequence is CAISESRWDRGDEEYGYTF. In DNA, the CDR3 is TGTGCCATCAGTGAGTCCCGTTGGGACAGGGGAGATGAAGAATATGGCTACACCTTC.

This clonotype was observed many times. The chain is built from TRBV12-3 or TRBV12-4 and TRBJ1-1, with D perhaps matching TRBD1 (6 bases). There are 14 residues in the CDR3. Trimming removed 2 bases from V and 7 bases from J, with 14 bases in between. The CDR3 DNA reads as TGTGCCAGCAGTTTATCGGCAGGGGCGATTGAAGCTTTCTTT. Amino acids: CASSLSAGAIEAFF.

The chain uses TRBV5-1 and TRBJ2-5, with 9 bases that match TRBD2. Germline V gene lookup returns CDR1 SGHRS and CDR2 YFSETQ. V trimming: 0 bases; J trimming: 1 base; junction bases outside the gene matches: 7. CDR3 size: 17 residues. The CDR3 reads CASSLGGTSSGQETQYF. Here the CDR3 DNA reads TGCGCCAGCAGCTTGGGGGGGACTAGCTCGGGCCAAGAGACCCAGTACTTC.

The V call is TRBV7-3, the J call TRBJ1-1; D possibly corresponds to TRBD1 (6 bases). V was clipped by 5 bases and J by 3 bases, with 16 bases between them. The CDR3 extends over 15 amino acids. The germline V gene has CDR1 SGHTA and CDR2 FQGTGA. The CDR3 DNA reads TGTGCCAGCAGCGTAGACGGGAGGGGGTACACTGAAGCTTTCTTT. Translation gives CASSVDGRGYTEAFF.

This clonotype showed up many times. This chain joins TRBV7-9 and TRBJ2-2; D remains unclear. The CDR3 contains 14 residues. Trimming cost V 2 bases and J 0 bases, with 4 bases left between them. CDR1 and CDR2 (germline): SEHNR, FQNEAQ (reference sequence). In DNA, the CDR3 is TGTGCCAGCAGCTTATTTACGAACACCGGGGAGCTGTTTTTT. Translating gives CASSLFTNTGELFF.

This clonotype was detected only a few times. The rearrangement joins TRBV29-1 to TRBJ1-6, with a tentative D call TRBD1 (5 bases). Germline loops: CDR1 SQVTM, CDR2 ANQGSEA. The CDR3 runs 15 residues. V was pared by 6 bases and J by 5 bases, with 17 bases between. CDR3 sequence: CSVGLGGLNNSPLHF. CDR3 coding DNA: TGCAGCGTGGGGCTCGGGGGACTTAATAATTCACCCCTCCACTTT.

This clonotype was observed many times. The gene calls are TRBV9 and TRBJ2-2; D possibly corresponds to TRBD2 (5 bases). Trimming cost V 0 bases and J 7 bases, with 10 bases left between them. CDR3 size: 14 residues. Germline lookup yields CDR1 SGDLS and CDR2 YYNGEE. The chain's CDR3 is CASSVVRGNGELFF. As DNA, the CDR3 is TGTGCCAGCAGCGTAGTACGGGGTAACGGGGAGCTGTTTTTT.

This clonotype was found many times. The chain is built from TRBV12-3 or TRBV12-4 and TRBJ1-2; TRBD1 matches at 10 bases. This CDR3 region has 14 residues. With 5 bases clipped from V and 6 bases from J, the junction kept 6 bases outside the gene matches. Here the CDR3 reads CASSPLTGGDGYTF. The CDR3, as DNA: TGTGCCAGCAGTCCGCTGACAGGGGGCGATGGCTACACCTTC.

The chain carries TRBV30 and TRBJ2-5; tentatively, D is TRBD1 (6 bases). CDR1 and CDR2 from the germline V gene are GTSNPN and SVGIG (reference sequence). This CDR3 is 13 amino acids long. V lost 5 bases and J lost 5, with 15 bases in between. CDR3 protein: CAWDAGVGETQYF. CDR3 sequence (DNA): TGTGCCTGGGACGCAGGGGTAGGGGAGACCCAGTACTTC. The full variable domain, its missing parts supplied by reference TRBV30 and TRBJ2-5, is SQTIHQWPATLVQPVGSPLSLECTVEGTSNPNLYWYRQAAGRGLQLLFYSVGIGQISSEVPQNLSASRPQDRQFILSSKKLLLSDSGFYLCAWDAGVGETQYFGPGTRLLVL.